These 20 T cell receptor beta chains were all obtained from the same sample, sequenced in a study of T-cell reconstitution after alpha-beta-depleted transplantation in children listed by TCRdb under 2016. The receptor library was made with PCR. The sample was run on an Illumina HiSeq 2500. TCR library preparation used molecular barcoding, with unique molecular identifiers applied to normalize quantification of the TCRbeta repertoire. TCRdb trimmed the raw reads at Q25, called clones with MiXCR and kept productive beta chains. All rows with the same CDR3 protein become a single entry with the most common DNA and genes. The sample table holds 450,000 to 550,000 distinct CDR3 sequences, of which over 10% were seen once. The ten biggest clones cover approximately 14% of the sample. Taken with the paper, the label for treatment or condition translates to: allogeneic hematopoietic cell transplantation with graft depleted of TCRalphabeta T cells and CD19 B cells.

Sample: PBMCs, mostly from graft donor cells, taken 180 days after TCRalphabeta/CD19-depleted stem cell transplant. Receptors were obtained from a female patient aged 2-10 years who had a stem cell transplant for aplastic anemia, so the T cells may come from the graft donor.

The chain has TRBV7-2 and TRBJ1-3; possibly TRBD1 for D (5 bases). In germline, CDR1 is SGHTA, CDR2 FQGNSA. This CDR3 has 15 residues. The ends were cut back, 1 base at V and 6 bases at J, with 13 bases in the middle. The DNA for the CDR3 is TGTGCCAGCAGCTTAGAGGGCAGGGAGGAAAACACCATATATTTT. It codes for CASSLEGREENTIYF.

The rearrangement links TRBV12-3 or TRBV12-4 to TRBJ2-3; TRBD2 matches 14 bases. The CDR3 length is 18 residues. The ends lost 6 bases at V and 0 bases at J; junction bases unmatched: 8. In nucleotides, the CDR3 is TGTGCCAGCAGCACCGGGACTAGCGGGAGAGAGAGCACAGATACGCAGTATTTT. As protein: CASSTGTSGRESTDTQYF.

The CDR3: CIVERPLVDTQYF. In DNA form, the CDR3 reads TGCATCGTCGAACGGCCGCTCGTAGATACGCAGTATTTT. The rearrangement links TRBV29-1 to TRBJ2-3; D remains ambiguous. The CDR3 is made up of 13 amino acids. CDR1 and CDR2 (germline): SQVTM, ANQGSEA.

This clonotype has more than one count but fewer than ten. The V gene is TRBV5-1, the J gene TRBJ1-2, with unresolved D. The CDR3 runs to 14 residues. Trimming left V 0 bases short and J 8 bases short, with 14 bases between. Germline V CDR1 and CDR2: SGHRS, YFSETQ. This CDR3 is CASSLEREVRGYTF. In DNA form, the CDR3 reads TGCGCCAGCAGCTTGGAGCGGGAGGTGAGAGGCTACACCTTC.

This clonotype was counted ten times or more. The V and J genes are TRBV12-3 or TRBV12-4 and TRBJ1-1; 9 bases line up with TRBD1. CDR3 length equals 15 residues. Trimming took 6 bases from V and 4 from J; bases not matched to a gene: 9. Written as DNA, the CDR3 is TGTGCCAGCAGGGAACAGGGGGCGCAGGGCACTGAAGCTTTCTTT. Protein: CASREQGAQGTEAFF.

As DNA, the CDR3 is TGTGCCAGCAGTACAAAGGGGGTTGGGGCTTTCTTT. This encodes CASSTKGVGAFF. The rearrangement uses TRBV6-6 and TRBJ1-1, with D possibly being TRBD1 (6 bases). Trimming shortened V by 5 bases and J by 11 bases, and 15 bases separated the two germline ends. The germline V gene has CDR1 MNHNY and CDR2 SVGAGI (reference sequence). This CDR3 comprises 12 residues.

The CDR3 region has the DNA TGTGCCTGGAGTCTCCTGAGGGGACAGGGGGCAAGTGGCTACACCTTC. It specifies CAWSLLRGQGASGYTF. The rearrangement uses TRBV30 and TRBJ1-2; 12 bases are a match to TRBD1. CDR1 and CDR2 (germline): GTSNPN, SVGIG (reference sequence). This CDR3 is 16 amino acids long. With 2 bases clipped from V and 7 bases from J, the junction kept 11 bases outside the gene matches.

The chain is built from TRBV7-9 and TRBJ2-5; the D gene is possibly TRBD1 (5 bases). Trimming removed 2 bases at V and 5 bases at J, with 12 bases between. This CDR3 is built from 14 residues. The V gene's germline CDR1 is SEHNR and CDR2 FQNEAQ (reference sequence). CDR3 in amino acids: CASSLMAGQETQYF. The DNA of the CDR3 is TGTGCCAGCAGCTTAATGGCAGGGCAGGAGACCCAGTACTTC.

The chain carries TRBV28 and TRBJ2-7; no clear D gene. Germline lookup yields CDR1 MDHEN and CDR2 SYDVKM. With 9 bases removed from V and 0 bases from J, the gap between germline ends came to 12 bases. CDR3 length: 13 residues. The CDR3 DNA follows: TGTGCCAGTGCTCGGACGCCCTCCTACGAGCAGTACTTC. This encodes CASARTPSYEQYF.

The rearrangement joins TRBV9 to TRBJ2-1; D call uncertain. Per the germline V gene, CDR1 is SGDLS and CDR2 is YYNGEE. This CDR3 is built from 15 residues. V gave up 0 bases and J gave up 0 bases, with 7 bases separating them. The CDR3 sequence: CASSVERRSYNEQFF. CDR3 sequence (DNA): TGTGCCAGCAGCGTAGAGCGCCGCTCCTACAATGAGCAGTTCTTC.

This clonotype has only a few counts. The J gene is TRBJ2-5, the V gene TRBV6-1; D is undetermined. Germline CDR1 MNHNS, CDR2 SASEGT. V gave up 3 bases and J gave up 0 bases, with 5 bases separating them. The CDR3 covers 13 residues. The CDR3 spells CASSDLYQETQYF. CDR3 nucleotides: TGTGCCAGCAGTGACTTGTACCAAGAGACCCAGTACTTC.

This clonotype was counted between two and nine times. The CDR3 DNA is TGTGCCAGCAGCTTTGGTCCCAGACTAGTTCCCTACGAGCAGTACTTC. Amino acid sequence: CASSFGPRLVPYEQYF. V usage is TRBV7-2 and J usage is TRBJ2-7, with D maybe TRBD2 (6 bases). Trimming took off 3 bases at V and 2 bases at J, with 17 bases between the two ends. CDR1 and CDR2 from the germline V gene are SGHTA and FQGNSA. The CDR3 is 16 residues long.

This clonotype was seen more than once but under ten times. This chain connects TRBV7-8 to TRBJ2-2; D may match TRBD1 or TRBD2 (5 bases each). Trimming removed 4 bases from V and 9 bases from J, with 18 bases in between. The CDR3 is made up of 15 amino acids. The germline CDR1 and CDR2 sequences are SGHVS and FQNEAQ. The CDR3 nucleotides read TGTGCCAGCAGCTCCCCCAGGGAGTCTTTCCGGGAGCTGTTTTTT. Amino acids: CASSSPRESFRELFF. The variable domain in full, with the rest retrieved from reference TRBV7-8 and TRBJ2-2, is GAGVSQSPRYKVAKRGQDVALRCDPISGHVSLFWYQQALGQGPEFLTYFQNEAQLDKSGLPSDRFFAERPEGSVSTLKIQRTQQEDSAVYLCASSSPRESFRELFFGEGSRLTVL.

Here the CDR3 DNA reads TGCAGCGCTACGCAGAACACTGAAGCTTTCTTT. This gives the protein CSATQNTEAFF. The chain employs TRBV29-1 and TRBJ1-1; D is undetermined. V was trimmed by 7 bases and J by 1 base, leaving 7 bases between them. Looked up from germline, CDR1 is SQVTM and CDR2 is ANQGSEA. The CDR3 spans 11 residues.

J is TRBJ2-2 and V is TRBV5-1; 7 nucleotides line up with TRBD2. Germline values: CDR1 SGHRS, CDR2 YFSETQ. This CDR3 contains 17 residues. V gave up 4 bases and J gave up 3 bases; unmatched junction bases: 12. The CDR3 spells CASSRYFSSGHTGELFF. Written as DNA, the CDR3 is TGCGCCAGCAGCCGGTACTTTTCTAGCGGCCACACCGGGGAGCTGTTTTTT.

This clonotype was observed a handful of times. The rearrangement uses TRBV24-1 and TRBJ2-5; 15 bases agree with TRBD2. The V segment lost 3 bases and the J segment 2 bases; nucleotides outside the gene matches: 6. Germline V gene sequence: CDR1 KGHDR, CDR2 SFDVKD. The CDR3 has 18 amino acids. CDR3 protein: CATSDRTSGRALQETQYF. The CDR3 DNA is TGTGCCACCAGTGATCGGACTAGCGGGAGGGCCCTACAAGAGACCCAGTACTTC.

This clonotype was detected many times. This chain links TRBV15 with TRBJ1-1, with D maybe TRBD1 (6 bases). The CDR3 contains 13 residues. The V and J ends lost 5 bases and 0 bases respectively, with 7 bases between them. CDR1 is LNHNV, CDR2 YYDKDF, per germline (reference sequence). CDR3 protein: CATSDRLNTEAFF. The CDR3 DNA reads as TGTGCCACCAGCGACAGGTTGAACACTGAAGCTTTCTTT.

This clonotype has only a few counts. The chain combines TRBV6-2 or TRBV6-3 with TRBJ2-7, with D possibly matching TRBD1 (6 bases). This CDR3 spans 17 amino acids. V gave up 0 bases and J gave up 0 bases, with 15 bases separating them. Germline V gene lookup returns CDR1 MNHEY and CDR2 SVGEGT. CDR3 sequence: CASSYSSLRTASYEQYV. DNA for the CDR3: TGTGCCAGCAGTTACTCGAGTTTGCGGACAGCCTCCTACGAGCAGTACGTC.

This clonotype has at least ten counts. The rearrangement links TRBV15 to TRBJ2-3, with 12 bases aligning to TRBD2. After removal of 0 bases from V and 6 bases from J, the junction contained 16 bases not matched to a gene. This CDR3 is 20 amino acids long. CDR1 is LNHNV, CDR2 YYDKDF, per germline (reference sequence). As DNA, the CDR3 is TGTGCCACCAGCAGAGATTCGACTAGCGGGAGCGTATCATCATCCGATACGCAGTATTTT. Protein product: CATSRDSTSGSVSSSDTQYF.

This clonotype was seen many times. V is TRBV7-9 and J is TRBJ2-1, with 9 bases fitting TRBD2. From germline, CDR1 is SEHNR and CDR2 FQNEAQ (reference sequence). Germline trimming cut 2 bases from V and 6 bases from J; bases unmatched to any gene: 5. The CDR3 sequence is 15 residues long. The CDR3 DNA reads TGTGCCAGCAGCTTACGAGCGGGAGGCCTCAATGAGCAGTTCTTC. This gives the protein CASSLRAGGLNEQFF.